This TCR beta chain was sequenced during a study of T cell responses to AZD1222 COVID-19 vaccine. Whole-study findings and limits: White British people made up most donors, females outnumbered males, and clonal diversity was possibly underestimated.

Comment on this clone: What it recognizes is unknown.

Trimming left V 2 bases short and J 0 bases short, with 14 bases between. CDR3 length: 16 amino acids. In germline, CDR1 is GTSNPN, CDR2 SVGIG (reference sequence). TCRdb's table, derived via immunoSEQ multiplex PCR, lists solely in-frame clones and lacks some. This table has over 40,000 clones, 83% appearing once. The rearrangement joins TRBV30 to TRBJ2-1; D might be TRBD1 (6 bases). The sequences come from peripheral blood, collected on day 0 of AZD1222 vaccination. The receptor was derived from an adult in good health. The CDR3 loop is CAWSLTGLNSYNEQFF. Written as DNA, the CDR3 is TGTGCCTGGAGTTTAACAGGGCTTAACTCCTACAATGAGCAGTTCTTC.